This TCR beta chain stems from a study of blood T cell repertoires in COVID-19. Study-level background: Sites in the United States, Italy and Spain provided acute and convalescent COVID-19 samples. T cells, B-cell-depleted T cells, or PBMCs provided the cDNA or gDNA that served as material.

Participants had their cohort set by participant-reported clinical history. Recovered Cohort 3 donors showed two negative PCRs, clearance, or symptom resolution. Assay used: immunoSEQ multiplex PCR; TCRdb lists only in-frame clones, some missing. The table shows 200,000 to 250,000 clones, with 81% occurring only once. The CDR3 sequence is 15 residues long. From germline, CDR1 is MNHEY and CDR2 SMNVEV (reference sequence). The germline V and J ends were trimmed by 6 bases and 1 base, with 15 bases remaining between them. What was sequenced was PBMCs or T cells enriched from blood (not recorded which). J is TRBJ1-1 and V is TRBV27, with D tentatively TRBD1 (5 bases). The receptor's source is a man aged 35 to 55 who had recovered from COVID-19. CDR3 sequence reads: CASSPTIRGNTEAFF. CDR3 nucleotides: TGTGCCAGCAGCCCTACTATTAGGGGGAACACTGAAGCTTTCTTT.